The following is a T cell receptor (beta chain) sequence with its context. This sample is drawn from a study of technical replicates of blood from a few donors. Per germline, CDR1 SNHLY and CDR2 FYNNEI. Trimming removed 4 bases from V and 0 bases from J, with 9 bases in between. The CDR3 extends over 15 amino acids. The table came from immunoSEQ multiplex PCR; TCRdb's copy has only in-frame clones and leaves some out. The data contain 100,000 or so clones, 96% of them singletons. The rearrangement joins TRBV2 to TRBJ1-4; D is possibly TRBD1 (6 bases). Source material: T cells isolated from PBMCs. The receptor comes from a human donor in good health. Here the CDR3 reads CASSAGQTTNEKLFF. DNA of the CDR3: TGTGCCAGCAGTGCAGGACAGACAACTAATGAAAAACTGTTTTTT.